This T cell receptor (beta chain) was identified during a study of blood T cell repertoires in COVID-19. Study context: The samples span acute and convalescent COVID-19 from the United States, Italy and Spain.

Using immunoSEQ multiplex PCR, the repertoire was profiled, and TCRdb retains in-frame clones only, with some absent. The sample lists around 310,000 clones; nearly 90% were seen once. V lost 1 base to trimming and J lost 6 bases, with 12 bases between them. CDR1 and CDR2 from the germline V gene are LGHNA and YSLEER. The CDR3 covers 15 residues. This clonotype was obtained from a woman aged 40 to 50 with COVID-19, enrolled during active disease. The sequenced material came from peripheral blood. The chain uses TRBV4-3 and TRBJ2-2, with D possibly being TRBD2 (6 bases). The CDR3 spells CASSQGTSRPGELFF. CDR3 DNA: TGCGCCAGCAGCCAAGGTACTAGCCGGCCCGGGGAGCTGTTTTTT.